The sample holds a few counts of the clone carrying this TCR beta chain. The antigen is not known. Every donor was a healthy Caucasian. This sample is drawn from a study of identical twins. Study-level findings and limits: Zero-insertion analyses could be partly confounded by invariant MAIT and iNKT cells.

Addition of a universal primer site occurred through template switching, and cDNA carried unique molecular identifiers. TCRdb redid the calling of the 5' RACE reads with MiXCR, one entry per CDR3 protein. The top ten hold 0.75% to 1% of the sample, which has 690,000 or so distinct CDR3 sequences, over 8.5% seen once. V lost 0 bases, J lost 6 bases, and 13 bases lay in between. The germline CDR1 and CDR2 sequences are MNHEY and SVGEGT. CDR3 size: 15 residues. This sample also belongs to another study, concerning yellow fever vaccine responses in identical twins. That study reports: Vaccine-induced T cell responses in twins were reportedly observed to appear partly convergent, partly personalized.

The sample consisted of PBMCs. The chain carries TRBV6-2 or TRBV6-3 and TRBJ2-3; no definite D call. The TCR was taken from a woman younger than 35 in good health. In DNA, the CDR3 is TGTGCCAGCAGTTACTCCGGTCTTGAGGCGGATACGCAGTATTTT. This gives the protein CASSYSGLEADTQYF.